This T cell receptor (beta chain) was sequenced in a study of graft-versus-host responses after intestinal transplantation. Whole-study context: Transplants given to recipients were multivisceral, liver-intestinal, or isolated intestinal. Every recipient underwent anti-thymocyte globulin induction, then tacrolimus and steroids for roughly 3 years. Findings of the study overall: Ileal or blood samples showed some GvH clones first, and such clones were also found in recipient marrow.

The germline V gene has CDR1 LNHDA and CDR2 SQIVND (reference sequence). V dropped 1 base and J dropped 2 bases, with 6 bases sitting between them. The CDR3 has 14 amino acids. The table came from immunoSEQ multiplex PCR; TCRdb's copy has only in-frame clones and leaves some out. The repertoire holds about 91,000 clones, approximately 90% seen once, with approximately 0.33% in the top ten. Turning to this clone: Its cognate antigen is unknown.

The clonotype was recovered from a human donor who was the organ donor for an intestinal transplant. J is TRBJ1-3 and V is TRBV19, with a tentative D call TRBD1 (5 bases). Specimen: unstimulated CD4+ T cells sorted from spleen or lymph node cells, collected before transplant. The CDR3 nucleotides read TGTGCCAGTAGTATAGCAGGGCCTGGAAACACCATATATTTT. Its translation: CASSIAGPGNTIYF.